This TCR beta chain was recorded in a study of blood T cell repertoires in COVID-19. About the study: Both acute and convalescent COVID-19 samples were obtained from the United States, Italy and Spain. T cells, B-cell-depleted T cells, or PBMCs provided the cDNA or gDNA that served as material.

Authors' analysis steps: Reference gene primers were amplified, and this amplification served to estimate nucleated cell counts. This table comes from immunoSEQ multiplex PCR, and its TCRdb copy is limited to in-frame clones, with some not included. The D gene and trimming were derived from the DNA, and the V and J assignments and clone size from that table. The profile shows 140,000 or so clones, about 80% of them singletons. This TCR derives from a man between 65 and 85 years old who had recovered from COVID-19. Sequencing was carried out using peripheral blood.

The CDR3 is CASSNTGATNEKLFF. Written as DNA, the CDR3 is TGTGCCAGCAGCAACACAGGGGCAACTAATGAAAAACTGTTTTTT. V and J are TRBV5-4 and TRBJ1-4, with 7 bases lining up with TRBD1. This CDR3 contains 15 residues. Germline V gene data show CDR1 as SGHNT and CDR2 as YYREEE (reference sequence). The V segment lost 4 bases and the J segment 0 bases; nucleotides outside the gene matches: 3.